The clone carrying this T cell receptor (beta chain) was counted a single time. Other DNA sequences in the sample encode the same CDR3. The data derive from a study of shared clonotypes between healthy human individuals. The protocol was immunoSEQ multiplex PCR, while the TCRdb copy is restricted to in-frame clones and leaves out a portion. This table holds roughly 2 million clones, roughly 95% found once. The length of the CDR3 is 16 residues. After removal of 0 bases from V and 7 bases from J, the junction contained 6 bases not matched to a gene. Germline V gives CDR1 SGHRS, CDR2 YFSETQ. The study drew its donors from healthy HIV-negative adults without recent acute infections or vaccinations.

The rearrangement joins TRBV5-1 to TRBJ2-7; TRBD2 matches at 14 bases. This receptor was identified in a man aged 18 to 30 in good health. Sequenced input: naive CD4+ T cells sorted from blood. Subset here: CD45RA+ positively selected. CDR3 in amino acids: CASSLGLAGGRGEQYF. CDR3 DNA sequence: TGCGCCAGCAGCTTGGGACTAGCGGGAGGGCGGGGAGAGCAGTACTTC.